This T cell receptor beta chain derives from a study of PD-1 blockade in mismatch repair-deficient tumors. Study overall: Enrolled about 2012-2016, patients had progressing, pretreated mismatch repair-deficient cancers of 12 to 13 types.

PCR or immunohistochemistry showed mismatch repair deficiency in every enrolled patient. This clone was seen only once. CDR3 length: 13 residues. With 2 bases removed from V and 3 bases from J, the gap between germline ends came to 7 bases. Germline-derived CDR1 and CDR2 are MNHEY and SVGAGI. TCRdb's table, derived via immunoSEQ multiplex PCR, lists solely in-frame clones and lacks some. There are 90,000 to 120,000 clones in the sample; about 79% occur only once, and around 6.5% lies in the top ten. V is TRBV6-5 and J is TRBJ1-1; no reliable D call. The TCR sequence derives from an adult with mismatch repair-deficient cancer. The sample was peripheral blood, taken 36 weeks after starting pembrolizumab. CDR3 region: CASSYRTDTEAFF. CDR3 DNA: TGTGCCAGCAGTTACCGCACAGACACTGAAGCTTTCTTT.